This T cell receptor beta chain comes out of a study of T cell responses to AZD1222 COVID-19 vaccine. Repertoires were generated with immunoSEQ multiplex PCR, while TCRdb's copy carries only in-frame clones and drops some. The data show fewer than 200,000 clones, around 90% seen once. Sequenced here: peripheral blood, sampled on day 0 of AZD1222 vaccination. This sequence was found in an adult in good health.

For the CDR3, the DNA is TGCGCCAGCAGCTTACCACAGGGGGCGGTCTACAATGAGCAGTTCTTC. Translating gives CASSLPQGAVYNEQFF. The chain has TRBV5-1 and TRBJ2-1; TRBD1 matches 9 bases. This CDR3 is 16 amino acids long. The germline gives CDR1 SGHRS, CDR2 YFSETQ. The J segment lost 3 bases and the V segment lost 2 bases, leaving 6 bases of the junction unmatched.